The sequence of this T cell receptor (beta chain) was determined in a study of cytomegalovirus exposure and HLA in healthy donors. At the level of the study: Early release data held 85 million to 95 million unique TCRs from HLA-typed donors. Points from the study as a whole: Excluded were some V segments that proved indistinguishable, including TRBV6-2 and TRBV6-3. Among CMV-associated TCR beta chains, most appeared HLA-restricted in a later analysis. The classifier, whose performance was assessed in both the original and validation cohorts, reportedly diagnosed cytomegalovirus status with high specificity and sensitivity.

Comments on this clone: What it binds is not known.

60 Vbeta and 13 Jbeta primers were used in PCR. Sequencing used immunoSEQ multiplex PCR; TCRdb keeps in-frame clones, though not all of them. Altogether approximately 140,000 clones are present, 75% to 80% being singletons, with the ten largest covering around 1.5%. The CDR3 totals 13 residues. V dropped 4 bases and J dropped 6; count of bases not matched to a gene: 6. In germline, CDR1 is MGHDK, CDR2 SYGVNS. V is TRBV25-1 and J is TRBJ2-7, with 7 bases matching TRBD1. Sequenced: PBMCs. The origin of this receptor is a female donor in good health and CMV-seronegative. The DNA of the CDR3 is TGTGCCAGCAGTGCCCAGACAGGGTGCGAGCAGTACTTC. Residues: CASSAQTGCEQYF.